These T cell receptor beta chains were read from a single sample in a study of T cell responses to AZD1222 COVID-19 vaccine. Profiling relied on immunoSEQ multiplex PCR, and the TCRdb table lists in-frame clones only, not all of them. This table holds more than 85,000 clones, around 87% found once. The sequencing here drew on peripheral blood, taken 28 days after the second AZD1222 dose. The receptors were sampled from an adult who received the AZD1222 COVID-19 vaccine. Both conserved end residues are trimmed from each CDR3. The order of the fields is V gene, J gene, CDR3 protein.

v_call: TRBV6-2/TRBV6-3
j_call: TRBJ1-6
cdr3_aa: ASSYDREDSPLH

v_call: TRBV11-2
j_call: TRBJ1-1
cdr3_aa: ASRPENTEAF

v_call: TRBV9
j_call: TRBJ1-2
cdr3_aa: ASSVDGTNYGYT

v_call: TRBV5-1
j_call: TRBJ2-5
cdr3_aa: ASSLEETQY

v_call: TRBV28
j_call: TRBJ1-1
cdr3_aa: ASSEELGDTEAF

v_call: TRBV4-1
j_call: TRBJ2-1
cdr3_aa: ASSQGGLAEYEQF

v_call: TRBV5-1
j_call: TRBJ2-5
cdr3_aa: ASSLGTSGQETQY

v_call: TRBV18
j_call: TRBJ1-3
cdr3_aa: ASSPFLRDRLNTIY

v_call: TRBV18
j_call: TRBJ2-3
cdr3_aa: ASSPPRTGRGTDTQY

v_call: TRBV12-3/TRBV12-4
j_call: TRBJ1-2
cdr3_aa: ASSLDSNYGYT

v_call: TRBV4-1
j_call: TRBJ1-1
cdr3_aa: ASKTAGGTEAF

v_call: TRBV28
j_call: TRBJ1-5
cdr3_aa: ASKTQGASNQPQH

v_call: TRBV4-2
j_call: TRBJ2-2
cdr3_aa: ASSQGMRGGRLPGELF

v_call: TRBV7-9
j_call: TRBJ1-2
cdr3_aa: ASTGGAGDYGYT

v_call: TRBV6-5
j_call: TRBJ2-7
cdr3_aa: AISRSYEQY

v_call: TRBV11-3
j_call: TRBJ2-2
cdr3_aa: ASSLGLAGFGELF

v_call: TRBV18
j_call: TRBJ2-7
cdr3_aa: ASSTPTGWGEQY

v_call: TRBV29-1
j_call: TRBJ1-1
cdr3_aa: SVLTTATEAF

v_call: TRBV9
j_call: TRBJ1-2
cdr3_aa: ASSVAHAGNYGYT

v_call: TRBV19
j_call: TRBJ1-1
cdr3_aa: ASNTIQTGRNTEAF

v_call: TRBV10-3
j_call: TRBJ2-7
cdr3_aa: AISESPLGLAGGDGEQY

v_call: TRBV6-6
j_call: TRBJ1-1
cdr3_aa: ASSYTGTGHTEAF

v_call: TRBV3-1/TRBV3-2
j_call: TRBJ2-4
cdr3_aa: ASSRSWAPSVLAKNIQY

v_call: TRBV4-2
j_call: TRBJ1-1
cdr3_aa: ASSQPGRGNTEAF

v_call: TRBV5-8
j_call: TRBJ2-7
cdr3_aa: ASLRQGLPYEQY

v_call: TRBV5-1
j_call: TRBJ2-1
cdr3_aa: ASSLVGTSGYNEQF

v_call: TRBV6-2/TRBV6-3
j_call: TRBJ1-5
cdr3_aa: ASSYGGPGNQPQH

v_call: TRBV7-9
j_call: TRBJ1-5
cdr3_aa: ASSLSTGGQPQH

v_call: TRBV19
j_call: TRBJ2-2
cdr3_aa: ASSSWPGELF

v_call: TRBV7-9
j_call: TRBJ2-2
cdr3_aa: ASSPKKGGPNTGELF

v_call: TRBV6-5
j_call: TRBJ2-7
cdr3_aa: ASSYRTSGYEQY

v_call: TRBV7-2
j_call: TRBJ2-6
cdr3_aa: ASSSGGLGANVLT

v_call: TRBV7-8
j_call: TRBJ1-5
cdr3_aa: ASSYRSDRGDQPQH

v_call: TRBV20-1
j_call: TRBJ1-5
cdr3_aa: SASQGVENQPQH